The 18 T cell receptor beta chains listed next were all sequenced from one sample in a study of blood T cell repertoires in COVID-19. Assay: immunoSEQ multiplex PCR; the TCRdb copy retains only in-frame clones and omits some. The table lists approximately 270,000 clones, about nine tenths of them singletons. Sequencing used peripheral blood. The receptor source for this set is a man between 45 and 60 years old with acute or convalescent COVID-19.

The chain has TRBV2 and TRBJ1-1; D may be TRBD1 (5 bases). V gave up 6 bases and J gave up 6 bases, with 11 bases separating them. This CDR3 is 12 amino acids long. The V gene's germline CDR1 is SNHLY and CDR2 FYNNEI. CDR3 DNA: TGTGCCAGCAGGCGTCAGGGCCCTGAAGCTTTCTTT. This encodes CASRRQGPEAFF. Full variable domain (remainder filled in from reference TRBV2 and TRBJ1-1): EPEVTQTPSHQVTQMGQEVILRCVPISNHLYFYWYRQILGQKVEFLVSFYNNEISEKSEIFDDQFSVERPDGSNFTLKIRSTKLEDSAMYFCASRRQGPEAFFGQGTRLTVV.

This rearrangement joins TRBV29-1 to TRBJ1-1; D gene unclear. The CDR3 covers 14 residues. Germline V gene lookup returns CDR1 SQVTM and CDR2 ANQGSEA. Trimming shortened V by 4 bases and J by 2 bases, and 14 bases separated the two germline ends. The CDR3 protein is CSVVSGGFNTEAFF. The CDR3 DNA reads as TGCAGCGTTGTCTCGGGTGGCTTTAACACTGAAGCTTTCTTT.

The chain combines TRBV7-6 with TRBJ2-5; 7 positions match TRBD2. V lost 1 base, J lost 5 bases, and 7 bases stayed unmatched. CDR1 is SGHVS, CDR2 FNYEAQ, per germline. CDR3 length equals 15 residues. Written as DNA, the CDR3 is TGTGCCAGCAGCTTAGGGGGCGGGGGAAAGGAGACCCAGTACTTC. Translating gives CASSLGGGGKETQYF.

The chain uses TRBV7-9 and TRBJ2-2; the match to TRBD1 covers 7 bases. Trimming took 8 bases from V and 1 from J; bases not matched to a gene: 7. CDR1 is SEHNR and CDR2 is FQNEAQ in the germline V gene (reference sequence). There are 15 residues in the CDR3. The CDR3 loop reads CASSPTGLNTGELFF. CDR3 sequence (DNA): TGTGCCAGCTCTCCGACAGGGTTGAACACCGGGGAGCTGTTTTTT.

This CDR3 reads CASSQLEGLTGSPLHF. The CDR3 DNA follows: TGCGCCAGCAGCCAACTGGAGGGACTCACGGGCTCACCCCTCCACTTT. This chain connects TRBV4-1 to TRBJ1-6; maybe TRBD1 (5 bases). The CDR3 length is 16 residues. V was shortened by 2 bases and J by 10 bases, with 18 bases between the two germline ends. Per the germline V gene, CDR1 is MGHRA and CDR2 is YSYEKL.

The chain couples TRBV7-9 to TRBJ1-2, with 11 bases identical to TRBD1. Germline V gene data show CDR1 as SEHNR and CDR2 as FQNEAQ (reference sequence). The V segment lost 5 bases and the J segment 2 bases; nucleotides outside the gene matches: 13. CDR3 length: 18 residues. This CDR3 is CASSPMRDRGYLNYGYTF. For the CDR3, the DNA is TGTGCCAGCAGCCCAATGCGGGACAGGGGGTATCTAAACTATGGCTACACCTTC.

The chain links TRBV19 to TRBJ1-1, with TRBD1 as a possible D gene (5 bases). Germline loops: CDR1 LNHDA, CDR2 SQIVND (reference sequence). Trimming pared 7 bases from V and 3 bases from J, leaving 18 bases between. This CDR3 is 15 amino acids long. CDR3 amino acids: CASKGSPGTDTEAFF. The DNA of the CDR3 is TGTGCCAGTAAGGGGTCCCCCGGCACCGACACTGAAGCTTTCTTT.

This chain uses TRBV7-3 with TRBJ2-6; possible D gene TRBD1, 6 bases. The CDR3 is 16 residues long. Germline CDR1 is SGHTA and CDR2 is FQGTGA. Trimming removed 6 bases from V and 4 bases from J, with 16 bases in between. CDR3 nucleotide sequence: TGTGCCAGCAGTCCACAGGGAGCGGTCGGGGCCAACGTCCTGACTTTC. This translates into CASSPQGAVGANVLTF.

This chain joins TRBV7-2 and TRBJ2-3, with TRBD1 matching over 7 bases. V lost 5 bases to trimming and J lost 2 bases; unmatched junction nucleotides: 10. CDR1 and CDR2 (germline): SGHTA, FQGNSA. This CDR3 contains 16 residues. Here the CDR3 DNA reads TGTGCCAGCAGCGTCTGGGGACAGCCATCCACAGATACGCAGTATTTT. It is translated as CASSVWGQPSTDTQYF.

This clone has more than one count but fewer than ten. V is TRBV6-2 or TRBV6-3 and J is TRBJ2-3; 11 bases line up with TRBD2. V dropped 2 bases and J dropped 6; count of bases not matched to a gene: 1. The germline gives CDR1 MNHEY, CDR2 SVGEGT. The CDR3 contains 14 residues. CDR3 coding DNA: TGTGCCAGCAGTTACGCTAGCGGGGGGGATACGCAGTATTTT. This translates into CASSYASGGDTQYF.

The V gene is TRBV5-4, the J gene TRBJ1-6, with TRBD1 matching over 7 bases. The V gene's germline CDR1 is SGHNT and CDR2 YYREEE (reference sequence). CDR3 length: 15 amino acids. V lost 4 bases, J lost 9 bases, and 10 bases stayed unmatched. The CDR3 protein is CASSPGDRAGSPLHF. The CDR3, as DNA: TGTGCCAGCAGCCCGGGCGACAGGGCCGGTTCACCCCTCCACTTT.

V is TRBV25-1 and J is TRBJ2-3; the match to TRBD2 covers 7 bases. Germline CDR1 is MGHDK and CDR2 is SYGVNS. The CDR3 is 15 residues long. The V gene end was trimmed by 4 bases and the J gene end by 0 bases; junction bases not matched to a gene: 4. The CDR3 region is CASSGPSGSTDTQYF. The CDR3 nucleotides are TGTGCCAGCAGTGGCCCTAGCGGAAGCACAGATACGCAGTATTTT.

This clone was counted a few times. The chain combines TRBV3-1 (or the pseudogene TRBV3-2) with TRBJ1-1; 9 nucleotides agree with TRBD1. V was pared by 3 bases and J by 7 bases, with 12 bases of the junction left unmatched. The CDR3 has 16 residues. Germline V gives CDR1 LGHDT, CDR2 YNNKEL (reference sequence). CDR3 loop: CASSQTLPGTGREAFF. CDR3 nucleotide sequence: TGTGCCAGCAGCCAGACACTTCCCGGGACAGGGCGTGAAGCTTTCTTT.

The chain is built from TRBV2 and TRBJ1-1; no reliable D call. The germline V gene has CDR1 SNHLY and CDR2 FYNNEI. This CDR3 region has 12 residues. V was clipped by 7 bases and J by 0 bases, with 6 bases between them. CDR3 in DNA: TGTGCCAGCACAGTGATGAACACTGAAGCTTTCTTT. Its protein is CASTVMNTEAFF.

This clone was seen only a few times. The chain employs TRBV11-3 and TRBJ1-1; 9 nucleotides align to TRBD1. The CDR3 covers 15 residues. Germline CDR1 SGHNT, CDR2 YENEEA. V was clipped by 5 bases and J by 0 bases; unmatched bases: 4. CDR3: CASSPGTGLNTEAFF. The CDR3 DNA sequence: TGTGCCAGCAGCCCCGGGACAGGGCTGAACACTGAAGCTTTCTTT. The full variable domain, with the rest looked up from reference TRBV11-3 and TRBJ1-1, is EAGVVQSPRYKIIEKKQPVAFWCNPISGHNTLYWYLQNLGQGPELLIRYENEEAVDDSQLPKDRFSAERLKGVDSTLKIQPAELGDSAVYLCASSPGTGLNTEAFFGQGTRLTVV.

CDR3 sequence: CASSTTDQPQHF. As DNA, the CDR3 is TGTGCCAGCAGCACCACGGATCAGCCCCAGCATTTT. The rearrangement joins TRBV7-9 to TRBJ1-5; D ambiguous. CDR1 and CDR2 (germline): SEHNR, FQNEAQ (reference sequence). The ends were cut back, 5 bases at V and 5 bases at J, with 7 bases in the middle. CDR3 length: 12 residues. The complete variable domain, with remaining parts taken from reference TRBV7-9 and TRBJ1-5, reads DTGVSQNPRHKITKRGQNVTFRCDPISEHNRLYWYRQTLGQGPEFLTYFQNEAQLEKSRLLSDRFSAERPKGSFSTLEIQRTEQGDSAMYLCASSTTDQPQHFGDGTRLSIL.

The V gene is TRBV27, the J gene TRBJ1-1; a weak D match, TRBD1 (5 bases). Trimming left V 4 bases short and J 0 bases short, with 15 bases between. The germline gives CDR1 MNHEY, CDR2 SMNVEV (reference sequence). This CDR3 is 16 amino acids long. CDR3 sequence (DNA): TGTGCCAGCAGTTCATCTACAGGAGCCATGAACACTGAAGCTTTCTTT. Translating gives CASSSSTGAMNTEAFF.

The chain is built from TRBV18 and TRBJ2-3; no firm D call. Germline CDR1 reads KGHSH; CDR2 reads LQKENI. The V end was cut by 6 bases, the J end by 8 bases, with 12 bases between. CDR3 size: 12 residues. The CDR3 reads CASSRPGGTQYF. CDR3 coding DNA: TGTGCCAGCTCCCGCCCCGGTGGTACGCAGTATTTT.